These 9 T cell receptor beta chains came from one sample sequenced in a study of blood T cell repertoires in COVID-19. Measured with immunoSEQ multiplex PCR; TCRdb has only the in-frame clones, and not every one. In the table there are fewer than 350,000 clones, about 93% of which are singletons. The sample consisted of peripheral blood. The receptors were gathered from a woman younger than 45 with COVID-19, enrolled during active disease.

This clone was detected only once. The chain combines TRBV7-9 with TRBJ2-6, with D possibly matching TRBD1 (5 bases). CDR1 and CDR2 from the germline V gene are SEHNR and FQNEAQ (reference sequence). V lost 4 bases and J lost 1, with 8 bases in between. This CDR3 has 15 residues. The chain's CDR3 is CASSSTGSGANVLTF. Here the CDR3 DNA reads TGTGCCAGCAGCTCCACAGGATCTGGGGCCAACGTCCTGACTTTC.

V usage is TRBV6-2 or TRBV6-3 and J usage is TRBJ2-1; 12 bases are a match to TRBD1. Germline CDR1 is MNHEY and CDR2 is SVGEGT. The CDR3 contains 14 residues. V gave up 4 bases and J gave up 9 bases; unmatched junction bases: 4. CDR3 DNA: TGTGCCAGCAGTTGGGACAGGGGGCTCGGTGAGCAGTTCTTC. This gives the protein CASSWDRGLGEQFF.

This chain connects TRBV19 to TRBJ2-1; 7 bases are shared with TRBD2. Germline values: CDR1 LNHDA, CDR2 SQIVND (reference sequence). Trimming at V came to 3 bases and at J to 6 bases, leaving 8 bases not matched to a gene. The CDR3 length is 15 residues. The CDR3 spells CASSIPGRGGNEQFF. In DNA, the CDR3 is TGTGCCAGTAGTATCCCGGGTCGCGGGGGCAATGAGCAGTTCTTC.

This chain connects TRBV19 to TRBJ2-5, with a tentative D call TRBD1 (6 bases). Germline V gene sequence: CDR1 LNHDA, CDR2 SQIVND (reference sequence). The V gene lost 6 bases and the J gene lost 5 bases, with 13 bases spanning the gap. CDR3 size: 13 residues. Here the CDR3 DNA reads TGTGCCAGTAGCGGAACAGGGCTGGAGACCCAGTACTTC. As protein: CASSGTGLETQYF.

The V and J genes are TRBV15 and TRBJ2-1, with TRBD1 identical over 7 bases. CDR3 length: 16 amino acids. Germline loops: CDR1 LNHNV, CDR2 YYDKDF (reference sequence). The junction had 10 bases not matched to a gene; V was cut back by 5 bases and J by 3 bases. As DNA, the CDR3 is TGTGCCACCAGCGGATCGACAGGGAACTACTACAATGAGCAGTTCTTC. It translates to CATSGSTGNYYNEQFF.

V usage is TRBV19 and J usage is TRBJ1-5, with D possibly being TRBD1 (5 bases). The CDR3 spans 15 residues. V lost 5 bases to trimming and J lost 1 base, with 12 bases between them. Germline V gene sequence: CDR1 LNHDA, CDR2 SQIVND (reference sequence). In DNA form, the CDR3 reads TGTGCCAGTAGTGACCCTGGGGGGAGCAATCAGCCCCAGCATTTT. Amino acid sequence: CASSDPGGSNQPQHF.

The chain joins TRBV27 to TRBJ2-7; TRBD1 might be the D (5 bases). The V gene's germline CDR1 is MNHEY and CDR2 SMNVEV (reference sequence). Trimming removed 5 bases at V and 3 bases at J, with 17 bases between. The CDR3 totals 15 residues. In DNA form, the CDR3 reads TGTGCCAGCAGTCTTATTCCGCCTGACAGCTACGAGCAGTACTTC. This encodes CASSLIPPDSYEQYF.

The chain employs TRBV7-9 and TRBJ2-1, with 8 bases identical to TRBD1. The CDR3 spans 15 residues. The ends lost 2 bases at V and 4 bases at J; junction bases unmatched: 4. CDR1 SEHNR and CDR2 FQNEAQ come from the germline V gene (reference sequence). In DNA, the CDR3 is TGTGCCAGCAGCTTATGGGGACAGGAATACAATGAGCAGTTCTTC. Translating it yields CASSLWGQEYNEQFF. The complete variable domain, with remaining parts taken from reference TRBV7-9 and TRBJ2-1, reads DTGVSQNPRHKITKRGQNVTFRCDPISEHNRLYWYRQTLGQGPEFLTYFQNEAQLEKSRLLSDRFSAERPKGSFSTLEIQRTEQGDSAMYLCASSLWGQEYNEQFFGPGTRLTVL.

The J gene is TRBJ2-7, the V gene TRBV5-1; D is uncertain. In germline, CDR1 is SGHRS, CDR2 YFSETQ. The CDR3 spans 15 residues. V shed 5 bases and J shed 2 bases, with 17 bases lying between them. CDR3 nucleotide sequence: TGCGCCAGCAGTGAGAGCGTCTATACAACCTACGAGCAGTACTTC. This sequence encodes CASSESVYTTYEQYF. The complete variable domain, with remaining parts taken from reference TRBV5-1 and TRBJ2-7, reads KAGVTQTPRYLIKTRGQQVTLSCSPISGHRSVSWYQQTPGQGLQFLFEYFSETQRNKGNFPGRFSGRQFSNSRSEMNVSTLELGDSALYLCASSESVYTTYEQYFGPGTRLTVT.